This T cell receptor (beta chain) was documented in a study of CD8+ T cells in alopecia areata (dated by TCRdb to between 2018 and 2020). Regarding the complete study: Treated patients were enrolled in an open-label pilot trial of oral tofacitinib at 5 to 10 mg twice daily for moderate-to-severe alopecia areata. Tofacitinib-treated patients had biopsies at baseline and at 4 and 24 weeks of treatment, with a later scalp biopsy in several patients. Scalp clonality was compared among normal scalp (n=4), patchy alopecia areata scalp (n=8), and alopecia totalis/universalis scalp (n=8). RNA came from the PAXgene miRNA kit for fixed scalp, the miRNeasy kit for PBMCs, and the RNeasy kit for mouse skin. In humans, TCRbeta sequencing was performed on scalp tissue and on sorted CD4+ and CD8+ peripheral blood T cells from healthy controls and from patients with patchy or totalis/universalis alopecia areata. The study used high-throughput TCRbeta sequencing to examine T cell clonal expansion in alopecia areata, in both the C3H/HeJ mouse model and human patients. Amplification of TCRbeta CDR3 regions was done by immunoSEQ multiplex PCR using 35 Vbeta forward primers and 13 Jbeta reverse primers. Tofacitinib was administered for 6 to 18 months, and 6 months of follow-up off drug were then conducted to assess delayed response and recurrence. For the treated patients, the SALT score, which quantifies what percentage of scalp surface area is affected, served as the measure of disease severity. The investigation overall reported the following: Unlike mouse skin, where gammadelta T cells dominate, normal human skin contains resident alphabeta T cells that get sequenced too, which complicates analysis of the scalp TCR repertoire. With tofacitinib, both scalp clonality and the number of expanded CD8+ clones among the top 100 scalp clones went down significantly. Many expanded lesional clones persisted in scalp and blood during tofacitinib treatment, which may partly explain relapse after stopping treatment. Because the treated cohort was small and included a single nonresponder, larger studies are needed to assess links between baseline CD8+ expansion and response. Higher clonality and more expanded CD8+ clones were observed in lesional scalp than in normal scalp, particularly in alopecia totalis/universalis, a finding suggestive of antigenic drive. Compared with mice, TCR sequences shared between patients were less clear, possibly partly because of HLA diversity across the patient population.

In the case of this clone: The specificity of this receptor is unknown. No much larger clone is present one base from it, and per-base qualities are unavailable.

The time point label, read with the paper, signifies: four to five weeks on oral tofacitinib. Read against the paper, the sample's treatment or condition label means: oral pan-JAK inhibitor, 5-10 mg twice daily. From alopecia areata patients, peripheral blood was collected along with lesional scalp punch biopsies. PBMCs were isolated by density centrifugation and stained for CD3, CD4 and CD8, and CD4+ and CD8+ T cells were sorted on a FACSAria. From cysteine to phenylalanine, the CDR3 is 13 amino acids long. Solely the CDR3 DNA is kept, with 39 bases framed from the first base. Cut back by 5 bases and 1 base, the V and J ends lie 8 bases apart. CDR1 and CDR2, per the germline V gene, are SGHAT and FQNNGV. The library came from the immunoSEQ multiplex PCR assay. For TCR sequencing, RNA was extracted from every sample and reverse transcribed into cDNA to serve as template. SuperScript III was used for first-strand cDNA synthesis, primed with a 2:1 mix of oligo-dT and random hexamers. A synthetic immune receptor repertoire was used to assess amplification bias, and residual bias was removed computationally. The authors' analysis ran thus. Raw reads were preprocessed to remove errors, and CDR3 was defined by IMGT conventions from the conserved cysteine to phenylalanine. Clonality was computed by normalizing Shannon entropy by log2 of the number of productive unique TCRs and subtracting the result from 1. Whether each scalp clone was CD4 or CD8 was inferred by checking scalp TCRbeta sequences against the CD4 and CD8 repertoires from sorted blood. TCRdb took over this immuneACCESS table, retaining in-frame rearrangements with V and J assigned. Such tables are incomplete; in checked studies, under half of the missing clones stem from an unresolved V gene, and the remainder is unexplained. That table gives V, J and clone size, and the DNA gave D and trimming. Here the sample has over 95,000 clones; 50% to 75% occur a single time. Of the sample, 15% to 19% is held by the ten largest clones.

The source material was CD8+ T cells sorted from blood, sampled at week 4, from a patient treated with tofacitinib. The clonotype comes from a human donor with alopecia areata. The chain is encoded by TRBV11-2 joined to TRBJ2-5; the D element might be TRBD1 or TRBD2, as each aligns at 5 bases. The DNA sequence follows: TGTGCCAGCAGCCCTGGGGGCCAAGAGACCCAGTACTTC. This yields the protein CASSPGGQETQYF.